This T cell receptor (beta chain) was obtained from a study of control samples from healthy donors and cancer patients. The CDR3 extends over 15 amino acids. Germline V lookup: CDR1 SNHLY, CDR2 FYNNEI. V dropped 7 bases and J dropped 5; count of bases not matched to a gene: 8. Clones were sequenced by immunoSEQ multiplex PCR, and TCRdb holds only the in-frame ones, with some missing. The profile covers 100,000 to 150,000 clones, with approximately 92% appearing a single time and 4.5% to 7% taken by the ten largest. The rearrangement joins TRBV2 to TRBJ1-4; 9 positions agree with TRBD1. The sequenced sample consisted of blood. This TCR was recovered from a man aged 18 to 30 in good health. The CDR3 sequence: CASTPGQGSNEKLFF. The DNA of the CDR3 is TGTGCCAGCACCCCGGGACAGGGATCAAATGAAAAACTGTTTTTT. Full variable domain (remainder filled in from reference TRBV2 and TRBJ1-4): EPEVTQTPSHQVTQMGQEVILRCVPISNHLYFYWYRQILGQKVEFLVSFYNNEISEKSEIFDDQFSVERPDGSNFTLKIRSTKLEDSAMYFCASTPGQGSNEKLFFGSGTQLSVL.